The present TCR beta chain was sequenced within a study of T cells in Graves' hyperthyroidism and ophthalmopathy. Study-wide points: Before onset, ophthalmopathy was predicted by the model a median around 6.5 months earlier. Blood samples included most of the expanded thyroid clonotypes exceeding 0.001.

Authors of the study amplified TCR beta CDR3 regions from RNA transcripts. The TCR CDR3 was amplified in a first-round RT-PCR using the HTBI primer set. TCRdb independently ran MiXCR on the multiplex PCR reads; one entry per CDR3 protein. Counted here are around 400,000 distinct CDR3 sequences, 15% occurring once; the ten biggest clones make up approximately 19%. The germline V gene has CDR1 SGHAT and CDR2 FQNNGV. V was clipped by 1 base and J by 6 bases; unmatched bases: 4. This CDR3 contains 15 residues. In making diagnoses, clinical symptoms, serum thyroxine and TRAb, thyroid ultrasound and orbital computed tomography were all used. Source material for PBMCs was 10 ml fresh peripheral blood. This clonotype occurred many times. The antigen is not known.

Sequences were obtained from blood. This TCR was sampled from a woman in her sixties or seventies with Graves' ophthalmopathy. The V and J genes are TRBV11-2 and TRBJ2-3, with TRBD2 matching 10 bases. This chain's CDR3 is CASSLGLAGLDTQYF. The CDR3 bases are TGTGCCAGCAGCTTAGGACTAGCGGGTCTGGATACGCAGTATTTT.